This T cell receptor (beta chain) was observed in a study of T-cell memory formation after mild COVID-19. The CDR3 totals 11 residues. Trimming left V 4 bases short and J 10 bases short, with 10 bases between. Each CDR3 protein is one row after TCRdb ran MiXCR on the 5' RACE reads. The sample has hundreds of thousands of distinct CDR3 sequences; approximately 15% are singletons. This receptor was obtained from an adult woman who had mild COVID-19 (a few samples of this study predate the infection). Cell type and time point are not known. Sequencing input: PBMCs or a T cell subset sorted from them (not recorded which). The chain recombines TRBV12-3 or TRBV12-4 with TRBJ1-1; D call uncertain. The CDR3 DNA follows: TGTGCCAGCAGTTCGTGGGTTGGAGCTTTCTTT. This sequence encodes CASSSWVGAFF.